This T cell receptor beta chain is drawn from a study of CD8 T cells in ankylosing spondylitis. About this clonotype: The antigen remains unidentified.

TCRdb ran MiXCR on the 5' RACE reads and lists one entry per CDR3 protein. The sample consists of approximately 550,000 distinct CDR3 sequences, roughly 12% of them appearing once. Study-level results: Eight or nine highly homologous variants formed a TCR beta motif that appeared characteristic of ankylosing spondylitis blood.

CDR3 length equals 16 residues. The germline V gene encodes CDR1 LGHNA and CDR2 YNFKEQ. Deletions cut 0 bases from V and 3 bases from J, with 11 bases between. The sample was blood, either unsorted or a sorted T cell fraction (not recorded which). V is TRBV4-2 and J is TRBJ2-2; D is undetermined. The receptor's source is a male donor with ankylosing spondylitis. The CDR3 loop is CASSQDPILYTGELFF. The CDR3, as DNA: TGTGCCAGCAGCCAAGATCCCATTCTGTACACCGGGGAGCTGTTTTTT.